This T cell receptor beta chain was captured by sequencing in a study of blood T cell repertoires in COVID-19. Study overall: The analysed material was cDNA or gDNA that came from T cells, B-cell-depleted T cells, or PBMCs.

A few counts support this clone. Per germline, CDR1 SGHTA and CDR2 FQGNSA. Germline trimming cut 3 bases from V and 6 bases from J; bases unmatched to any gene: 5. The CDR3 runs 15 residues. Repertoires were generated with immunoSEQ multiplex PCR, while TCRdb's copy carries only in-frame clones and drops some. The sample records some 31,000 clones, about 84% being singletons. The clonotype comes from a man between 65 and 85 years old with COVID-19, enrolled during active disease. The V and J genes are TRBV7-2 and TRBJ1-2; 12 nucleotides match TRBD1. Specimen: peripheral blood. The chain's CDR3 is CASSLFRDRGHGYTF. CDR3 DNA: TGTGCCAGCAGCTTGTTCAGGGACAGGGGGCATGGCTACACCTTC.